The entry that follows covers one TCR beta chain sequence. Its specificity is unknown. The source of the sample is a study of blood T cells in healthy people across ages. For the study at large: T cells yielded about one barcoded beta molecule per two cells through template switching.

Using a J-beta primer mix together with a sample-barcoded 5' primer, a second PCR was run for roughly 7 to 11 cycles. TCRdb independently ran MiXCR on the 5' RACE reads; one entry per CDR3 protein. The sample consists of 1.5 million to 2 million distinct CDR3 sequences, under 30% of them appearing once. Study results and caveats: The study could not conclusively compare naive and antigen-experienced cells, given its unsorted PBMCs.

From germline, CDR1 is SQVTM and CDR2 ANQGSEA. The CDR3 sequence is 13 residues long. V was cut by 3 bases and J by 11 bases, with 14 bases left in between. The sequencing input was blood. This clonotype originated in a woman aged 25 to 39 in good health. The J gene is TRBJ1-6, the V gene TRBV29-1; weak D call: TRBD1 (6 bases). The CDR3, as DNA: TGCAGCGTTGAGGGTCAACAGGGTACACCCCTCCACTTT. It is translated as CSVEGQQGTPLHF. Filled out from reference TRBV29-1 and TRBJ1-6, the complete variable domain reads SAVISQKPSRDICQRGTSLTIQCQVDSQVTMMFWYRQQPGQSLTLIATANQGSEATYESGFVIDKFPISRPNLTFSTLTVSNMSPEDSSIYLCSVEGQQGTPLHFGNGTRLTVT.